Presented here are 15 T cell receptor beta chains from one specimen sequenced in a study of cytomegalovirus exposure and HLA in healthy donors. The PCR had 60 Vbeta and 13 Jbeta primers. Sequencing used immunoSEQ multiplex PCR; TCRdb keeps in-frame clones, though not all of them. The table lists roughly 150,000 clones, 70% of them singletons. Input material: PBMCs. These receptors all stem from a woman aged 55-69 years in good health and CMV-seropositive.

The chain has TRBV5-6 and TRBJ2-2, with TRBD1 matching 8 bases. The CDR3 runs 15 residues. J was trimmed by 5 bases and V by 1 base; bases with no gene match: 4. CDR1 and CDR2 from the germline V gene are SGHDT and YYEEEE. CDR3 region: CASSLLDRDTGELFF. Written as DNA, the CDR3 is TGTGCCAGCAGCTTGTTGGACAGGGATACCGGGGAGCTGTTTTTT.

This clone has more than one count but fewer than ten. The chain couples TRBV27 to TRBJ2-1; D is possibly TRBD1 (6 bases). The length of the CDR3 is 15 residues. Germline V lookup: CDR1 MNHEY, CDR2 SMNVEV (reference sequence). Trimming stripped 2 bases from V and 2 bases from J, with 10 bases between. The CDR3 loop reads CASSLGQIPYNEQFF. CDR3 DNA: TGTGCCAGCAGTTTAGGACAGATTCCCTACAATGAGCAGTTCTTC.

To note about this clone: Other DNA sequences from this sample encode an identical CDR3 as well. The rearrangement joins TRBV28 to TRBJ1-2, with D possibly TRBD1 on 6 matching bases. CDR1 and CDR2 from the germline V gene are MDHEN and SYDVKM. V dropped 2 bases and J dropped 4 bases, with 8 bases sitting between them. The CDR3 runs to 13 residues. CDR3 nucleotides: TGTGCCAGCAGTTTAGCCAGGGGCTATGGCTACACCTTC. Protein: CASSLARGYGYTF.

The CDR3 sequence is CASATKSSYEQYF. The CDR3 DNA sequence: TGTGCCAGCGCCACTAAGAGCTCCTACGAGCAGTACTTC. The chain employs TRBV19 and TRBJ2-7; D not certain. This CDR3 has 13 residues. Germline CDR1 and CDR2: LNHDA and SQIVND (reference sequence). V lost 9 bases, J lost 0 bases, and 12 bases lay in between.

The rearrangement joins TRBV2 to TRBJ1-5; no definite D call. The V end lost 7 bases, the J end lost 4 bases, and 11 bases lay between the germline ends. The CDR3 extends over 13 amino acids. Germline V gene sequence: CDR1 SNHLY, CDR2 FYNNEI. DNA of the CDR3: TGTGCCAGCAATACCCCGGGGAATCAGCCCCAGCATTTT. This gives the protein CASNTPGNQPQHF.

A note on this clone: The junction and the germline gene differ at one end; a read error may be behind it. CDR3 sequence (DNA): TGTGACAGCAGATTAGAAGTCGGCGGGAACTACGAGCAGTACTTC. Its protein is CDSRLEVGGNYEQYF. The rearrangement links TRBV2 to TRBJ2-7; D perhaps matches TRBD2 (6 bases). The CDR3 is 15 residues long. Germline V gene data show CDR1 as SNHLY and CDR2 as FYNNEI.

The chain uses TRBV15 and TRBJ2-7; TRBD1 matches 8 bases. The V gene's germline CDR1 is LNHNV and CDR2 YYDKDF (reference sequence). Trimming cost V 3 bases and J 4 bases; bases outside gene matches: 5. The CDR3 extends over 14 amino acids. The CDR3 is CATSSGQGRYEQYF. CDR3 sequence (DNA): TGTGCCACCAGCAGCGGACAGGGTCGGTACGAGCAGTACTTC.

The table lists this clone with a few counts. The chain couples TRBV6-5 to TRBJ1-1, with D uncertain. Germline lookup yields CDR1 MNHEY and CDR2 SVGAGI. This CDR3 spans 14 amino acids. Trimming took 0 bases from V and 1 from J, leaving 6 bases between them. The CDR3 region is CASSYSERNTEAFF. The CDR3 coding sequence is TGTGCCAGCAGTTACTCGGAGAGGAACACTGAAGCTTTCTTT.

The chain joins TRBV27 to TRBJ1-5; TRBD1 is a possible D gene (5 bases). The CDR3 totals 15 residues. Between the trimmed V and J ends, which lost 4 bases and 1 base, there was a span of 11 bases. Germline V CDR1 and CDR2: MNHEY, SMNVEV (reference sequence). The CDR3 loop is CASSSRGRSNQPQHF. As DNA, the CDR3 is TGTGCCAGCAGTTCGCGGGGACGGAGCAATCAGCCCCAGCATTTT.

This sequence joins TRBV7-9 and TRBJ2-3; 8 bases are shared with TRBD2. The germline V gene encodes CDR1 SEHNR and CDR2 FQNEAQ (reference sequence). V was pared by 1 base and J by 4 bases, with 10 bases of the junction left unmatched. This CDR3 has 17 amino acids. The CDR3 loop is CASSLVGSGIRADTQYF. The CDR3 DNA reads TGTGCCAGCAGCTTAGTGGGTAGCGGGATACGAGCAGATACGCAGTATTTT.

This chain links TRBV5-1 with TRBJ2-7; 11 nucleotides line up with TRBD1. Germline V gives CDR1 SGHRS, CDR2 YFSETQ. This CDR3 comprises 15 residues. Trimming removed 3 bases from V and 4 bases from J; junction bases left unmatched: 6. CDR3 in amino acids: CASSSTGTGGYEQYF. The CDR3 nucleotides are TGCGCCAGCAGCTCGACCGGGACAGGGGGTTACGAGCAGTACTTC.

This clone was seen only a few times. The rearrangement links TRBV6-6 to TRBJ2-7, with TRBD1 identical over 8 bases. The trim removed 2 bases at V and 3 bases at J, leaving 3 bases unmatched. This CDR3 is built from 14 residues. CDR1 and CDR2 (germline): MNHNY, SVGAGI (reference sequence). CDR3 protein: CASSYQGQVYEQYF. CDR3 nucleotides: TGTGCCAGCAGTTACCAGGGACAGGTCTACGAGCAGTACTTC.

The chain recombines TRBV27 with TRBJ2-1; 10 bases agree with TRBD2. J was trimmed by 7 bases and V by 7 bases; bases with no gene match: 16. Germline lookup yields CDR1 MNHEY and CDR2 SMNVEV (reference sequence). The CDR3 has 17 amino acids. CDR3 coding DNA: TGTGCCAGCACCTTAGGGTTTGTAGCGGGAGGCCTGAATGAGCAGTTCTTC. This translates into CASTLGFVAGGLNEQFF.

The chain couples TRBV7-3 to TRBJ1-1, with a tentative D call TRBD1 (6 bases). Germline CDR1 SGHTA, CDR2 FQGTGA. V was pared by 1 base and J by 4 bases, with 13 bases between. This CDR3 contains 15 residues. The CDR3 region has the DNA TGTGCCAGCAGCTTAAGCCACAGGGTCCCCACTGAAGCTTTCTTT. This translates into CASSLSHRVPTEAFF.

The chain recombines TRBV28 with TRBJ2-1, with 10 bases aligning to TRBD2. With V trimmed by 1 base and J by 0 bases, 3 bases remained unmatched. The CDR3 length is 17 residues. Per germline, CDR1 MDHEN and CDR2 SYDVKM. Here the CDR3 DNA reads TGTGCCAGCAGTTTATTGGGACTAGCGACCTCCTACAATGAGCAGTTCTTC. Its translation is CASSLLGLATSYNEQFF.